A selection of T cell receptor beta chains follows, all from one sample in a study of shared clonotypes between healthy human individuals. TCRdb's copy holds only in-frame clones and misses some; the assay was immunoSEQ multiplex PCR. The sample gives under 550,000 clones, 90% to 97% of which show up once; less than 0.06% is in the top ten. Sequencing used naive CD4+ T cells sorted from blood. The receptors were gathered from a woman in her thirties in good health. The CDR3 runs from the conserved cysteine through the conserved F or W. Fields, in order: D gene, J gene, clone size, V gene, CDR3 protein, CDR3 DNA. D genes are given only for firm matches. Some rows have no size entry. The others give once, few or many, or a class for an expanded clone.

d_gene: TRBD2
j_gene: TRBJ2-1
abundance: few
v_gene: TRBV28
CDR3aa: CASSLTSGSSYNEQFF
CDR3nt: TGTGCCAGCAGTTTGACTAGCGGGAGCTCCTACAATGAGCAGTTCTTC

d_gene: NA
j_gene: TRBJ1-6
abundance: NA
v_gene: TRBV10-3
CDR3aa: CASRTANSPLHF
CDR3nt: TGTGCCAGTCGGACGGCCAATTCACCCCTCCACTTT

d_gene: NA
j_gene: TRBJ2-1
abundance: once
v_gene: TRBV7-9
CDR3aa: CASSIIEGYEQFF
CDR3nt: TGTGCCAGCAGCATCATCGAGGGCTATGAGCAGTTCTTC

d_gene: NA
j_gene: TRBJ1-2
abundance: NA
v_gene: TRBV28
CDR3aa: CASSLPLTGHYGYTF
CDR3nt: TGTGCCAGCAGTTTGCCTCTTACAGGGCACTATGGCTACACCTTC

d_gene: NA
j_gene: TRBJ2-7
abundance: NA
v_gene: TRBV5-5
CDR3aa: CASSLSSYEQYF
CDR3nt: TGTGCCAGCAGCTTGAGCTCCTACGAGCAGTACTTC

d_gene: NA
j_gene: TRBJ1-2
abundance: NA
v_gene: TRBV5-7
CDR3aa: CASSLDRSGSSYLYGYTF
CDR3nt: TGTGCCAGCAGCTTGGACCGCTCGGGGTCTTCTTACCTCTATGGCTACACCTTC

d_gene: NA
j_gene: TRBJ2-7
abundance: NA
v_gene: TRBV7-9
CDR3aa: CASAMGGGHEQYF
CDR3nt: TGTGCCAGCGCGATGGGGGGCGGACACGAGCAGTACTTC

d_gene: NA
j_gene: TRBJ1-4
abundance: NA
v_gene: TRBV7-8
CDR3aa: CASSPDLVPALKRKKLFF
CDR3nt: TGTGCCAGCAGCCCGGACTTGGTGCCGGCCCTAAAGAGGAAAAAACTGTTTTTT

d_gene: TRBD1
j_gene: TRBJ1-2
abundance: NA
v_gene: TRBV28
CDR3aa: CASRIQSGQGGGYTF
CDR3nt: TGTGCCAGCCGAATTCAGAGCGGACAGGGGGGTGGCTACACCTTC

d_gene: TRBD1
j_gene: TRBJ1-2
abundance: NA
v_gene: TRBV19
CDR3aa: CASSTSGTGLSGYTF
CDR3nt: TGTGCCAGTAGTACCTCCGGGACAGGGCTTTCTGGCTACACCTTC

d_gene: NA
j_gene: TRBJ1-1
abundance: NA
v_gene: TRBV18
CDR3aa: CASSPGQQNTEAFF
CDR3nt: TGTGCCAGCTCCCCAGGACAGCAGAACACTGAAGCTTTCTTT

d_gene: TRBD2
j_gene: TRBJ2-5
abundance: NA
v_gene: TRBV7-2
CDR3aa: CASSFTGTSGSPYF
CDR3nt: TGTGCCAGCAGCTTTACCGGGACTAGCGGAAGCCCTTACTTC

d_gene: TRBD1
j_gene: TRBJ1-1
abundance: NA
v_gene: TRBV6-4
CDR3aa: CAATPRQGGAAFF
CDR3nt: TGTGCCGCCACGCCGAGACAGGGCGGTGCAGCTTTCTTT

d_gene: NA
j_gene: TRBJ2-5
abundance: once
v_gene: TRBV27
CDR3aa: CASRSIGVGRETQYF
CDR3nt: TGTGCCAGCCGTTCAATCGGGGTAGGCAGGGAGACCCAGTACTTC

d_gene: NA
j_gene: TRBJ2-2
abundance: NA
v_gene: TRBV29-1
CDR3aa: CSAIVRANTGELFF
CDR3nt: TGCAGCGCAATAGTGCGCGCGAACACCGGGGAGCTGTTTTTT

d_gene: NA
j_gene: TRBJ2-2
abundance: NA
v_gene: TRBV9
CDR3aa: CASSAHPSTGELFF
CDR3nt: TGTGCCAGCAGCGCCCACCCCAGCACCGGGGAGCTGTTTTTT

d_gene: TRBD2
j_gene: TRBJ2-3
abundance: NA
v_gene: TRBV27
CDR3aa: CASSHSGSDTQYF
CDR3nt: TGTGCCAGCAGTCATAGCGGGAGTGATACGCAGTATTTT

d_gene: NA
j_gene: TRBJ1-1
abundance: once
v_gene: TRBV7-9
CDR3aa: CASSPQDLGTDTEAFF
CDR3nt: TGTGCCAGCAGCCCGCAGGACCTGGGTACGGATACTGAAGCTTTCTTT

d_gene: NA
j_gene: TRBJ2-7
abundance: NA
v_gene: TRBV9
CDR3aa: CASSASYEQYF
CDR3nt: TGTGCCAGCAGCGCGAGTTACGAGCAGTACTTC

d_gene: TRBD2
j_gene: TRBJ2-7
abundance: NA
v_gene: TRBV27
CDR3aa: CASSLSSGREGEQYF
CDR3nt: TGTGCCAGCAGTTTATCCTCCGGCAGGGAGGGCGAGCAGTACTTC

d_gene: NA
j_gene: TRBJ2-5
abundance: NA
v_gene: TRBV5-4
CDR3aa: CASSLGLAQRETQYF
CDR3nt: TGTGCCAGCAGCTTGGGGCTAGCTCAGCGGGAGACCCAGTACTTC

d_gene: NA
j_gene: TRBJ1-5
abundance: NA
v_gene: TRBV6-5
CDR3aa: CASSYQSQAQPQHF
CDR3nt: TGTGCCAGCAGTTACCAAAGCCAGGCCCAGCCCCAGCATTTT

d_gene: NA
j_gene: TRBJ1-1
abundance: few
v_gene: TRBV5-1
CDR3aa: CASSLDRDTEAFF
CDR3nt: TGCGCCAGCAGCTTGGACAGGGACACTGAAGCTTTCTTT

d_gene: TRBD2
j_gene: TRBJ2-2
abundance: NA
v_gene: TRBV7-6
CDR3aa: CASSSSGITTGELFF
CDR3nt: TGTGCCAGCAGTTCTAGCGGGATTACAACCGGGGAGCTGTTTTTT

d_gene: NA
j_gene: TRBJ2-2
abundance: NA
v_gene: TRBV19
CDR3aa: CASKGVNTGELFF
CDR3nt: TGTGCCAGTAAGGGTGTGAACACCGGGGAGCTGTTTTTT

d_gene: TRBD1
j_gene: TRBJ2-1
abundance: NA
v_gene: TRBV25-1
CDR3aa: CASSDPGQGSYEQFF
CDR3nt: TGTGCCAGCAGTGACCCGGGACAGGGGAGCTATGAGCAGTTCTTC

d_gene: NA
j_gene: TRBJ2-5
abundance: NA
v_gene: TRBV28
CDR3aa: CASSPLARRETQYF
CDR3nt: TGTGCCAGCAGCCCCCTTGCCAGGCGAGAGACCCAGTACTTC

d_gene: TRBD2
j_gene: TRBJ2-7
abundance: NA
v_gene: TRBV27
CDR3aa: CASSFRRLAGDPYEQYF
CDR3nt: TGTGCCAGCAGTTTCAGAAGACTAGCGGGGGACCCCTACGAGCAGTACTTC

d_gene: NA
j_gene: TRBJ2-2
abundance: NA
v_gene: TRBV5-4
CDR3aa: CASSSVVSSSAGELFF
CDR3nt: TGTGCCAGCAGCTCAGTAGTATCCAGTTCGGCCGGGGAGCTGTTTTTT

d_gene: TRBD1
j_gene: TRBJ1-5
abundance: NA
v_gene: TRBV28
CDR3aa: CASSLGRGGNNRQPQHF
CDR3nt: TGTGCCAGCAGTTTAGGCAGGGGGGGGAATAATCGGCAGCCCCAGCATTTT

d_gene: NA
j_gene: TRBJ1-1
abundance: once
v_gene: TRBV10-3
CDR3aa: CAISEEVGRGGTEAFF
CDR3nt: TGTGCCATCAGTGAGGAGGTCGGCAGGGGCGGCACTGAAGCTTTCTTT

d_gene: NA
j_gene: TRBJ2-1
abundance: NA
v_gene: TRBV2
CDR3aa: CASSPSLTNPWQFF
CDR3nt: TGTGCCAGCTCACCTAGTCTCACGAATCCCTGGCAGTTCTTC

d_gene: NA
j_gene: TRBJ2-7
abundance: NA
v_gene: TRBV29-1
CDR3aa: CSVAPAARAVEQYF
CDR3nt: TGCAGCGTGGCGCCAGCGGCCCGGGCGGTCGAGCAGTACTTC

d_gene: TRBD1
j_gene: TRBJ1-2
abundance: NA
v_gene: TRBV5-6
CDR3aa: CASSWGQLGYTF
CDR3nt: TGTGCCAGCAGCTGGGGACAGCTTGGCTACACCTTC

d_gene: NA
j_gene: TRBJ2-7
abundance: NA
v_gene: TRBV14
CDR3aa: CASSQWGHPQWEQYF
CDR3nt: TGTGCCAGCAGCCAGTGGGGTCATCCTCAATGGGAGCAGTACTTC